These T cell receptor beta chains were read from a single sample in a study of human T cells and chemical hapten exposure. TCRdb reprocessed the RACE reads with MiXCR, giving one entry per CDR3 protein. The sample records more than 80,000 distinct CDR3 sequences, less than 14% being singletons. Material: whole blood, obtained in connection with sensitization to the hapten diphenylcyclopropenone (DPC). The receptors here all came from a woman in her forties or fifties with alopecia areata. Some clones in this sample may be carry-over from other donors' samples. The CDR3 runs from the conserved cysteine through the conserved F or W. Fields, in order: clone size, J gene, D gene, V gene, CDR3 protein, CDR3 DNA. The D gene is left open where the match is weak. Expanded clones are given a class, and other clones once, few, many or no size at all.

.	TRBJ2-1	TRBD1	TRBV27	CASSGNRGSYNEQFF	TGTGCCAGCAGTGGGAACAGGGGGTCCTACAATGAGCAGTTCTTC
few	TRBJ2-5	.	TRBV2	CASSVWGQETQYF	TGTGCCAGCAGTGTGTGGGGTCAAGAGACCCAGTACTTC
few	TRBJ2-5	TRBD1	TRBV12-3/TRBV12-4	CASSKMTGVAETQYF	TGTGCCAGCAGTAAGATGACAGGGGTGGCAGAGACCCAGTACTTC
many	TRBJ2-1	TRBD2	TRBV24-1	CATSDRLAGGVFF	TGTGCCACCAGTGACCGACTAGCGGGAGGGGTGTTCTTC
few	TRBJ1-6	TRBD1	TRBV6-5	CASSKQGASLHF	TGTGCCAGCAGCAAACAGGGGGCCTCCCTCCACTTT
many	TRBJ1-2	TRBD1	TRBV28	CASAGQGLGGYTF	TGTGCCAGCGCGGGACAGGGATTGGGTGGCTACACCTTC
.	TRBJ2-7	.	TRBV18	CASSPLAREDNEQYF	TGTGCCAGCTCACCACTAGCGAGAGAAGACAACGAGCAGTACTTC
few	TRBJ2-7	.	TRBV20-1	CSARGGSSYEQYF	TGCAGTGCTAGGGGGGGTAGCTCCTACGAGCAGTACTTC
.	TRBJ1-4	.	TRBV12-3/TRBV12-4	CASSLAQGAEKLFF	TGTGCCAGCAGTTTAGCCCAGGGTGCTGAAAAACTGTTTTTT
many	TRBJ1-1	TRBD1	TRBV29-1	CSVKQGTGTEAFF	TGCAGCGTCAAACAGGGGACGGGCACTGAAGCTTTCTTT
.	TRBJ2-7	.	TRBV5-5	CASSLGVQSSYEQYF	TGTGCCAGCAGCTTGGGGGTGCAGAGCTCCTACGAGCAGTACTTC
many	TRBJ1-6	.	TRBV6-1	CASSEEAGRPGSPLHF	TGTGCCAGCAGTGAAGAGGCGGGACGTCCCGGGTCACCCCTCCACTTT
few	TRBJ1-5	.	TRBV19	CASSFKMGQPQHF	TGTGCCAGTAGCTTCAAAATGGGGCAGCCCCAGCATTTT
.	TRBJ2-4	TRBD2	TRBV3-1	CASSPPGNSGVKNIQYF	TGTGCCAGCAGCCCCCCGGGGAATAGCGGGGTAAAAAACATTCAGTACTTC
many	TRBJ2-1	TRBD2	TRBV19	CASTGGGLAGGSGFDEQFF	TGTGCCAGTACCGGGGGGGGACTAGCGGGAGGGAGTGGCTTCGATGAGCAGTTCTTC
.	TRBJ2-1	.	TRBV7-8	CASSSRVMFF	TGTGCCAGCAGCTCCAGGGTAATGTTCTTC
many	TRBJ2-7	.	TRBV3-1	CASSQAVQGYEQYF	TGTGCCAGCAGCCAAGCGGTCCAAGGCTACGAGCAGTACTTC
many	TRBJ1-5	.	TRBV5-1	CASSLGHNSNQPQHF	TGCGCCAGCAGCTTAGGACACAATAGCAATCAGCCCCAGCATTTT
.	TRBJ1-1	TRBD1	TRBV7-2	CASSPGQATAFF	TGTGCCAGCAGCCCGGGACAGGCTACCGCTTTCTTT
many	TRBJ2-5	.	TRBV29-1	CSVDRGLGETQYF	TGCAGCGTTGACCGGGGGTTAGGAGAGACCCAGTACTTC
many	TRBJ1-5	TRBD1	TRBV20-1	CSARLAGGGQPQHF	TGCAGTGCTAGGCTTGCAGGGGGAGGGCAGCCCCAGCATTTT
.	TRBJ2-3	TRBD2	TRBV20-1	CSPRVRGSVGDTQYF	TGCAGTCCTAGAGTTCGCGGGAGCGTGGGAGATACGCAGTATTTT
few	TRBJ2-7	TRBD2	TRBV10-1	CASSDGAGGPYEQYF	TGCGCCAGCAGTGATGGAGCGGGAGGGCCCTACGAGCAGTACTTC
.	TRBJ2-2	.	TRBV28	CASGISTGELFF	TGTGCCAGCGGGATTAGCACCGGGGAGCTGTTTTTT
many	TRBJ1-3	.	TRBV6-1	CASSHRDYGNTIYF	TGTGCCAGCAGTCACCGGGACTATGGAAACACCATATATTTT
.	TRBJ2-7	TRBD2	TRBV29-1	CSVEGSRLAGGREQYF	TGCAGCGTTGAAGGCTCTCGACTAGCGGGAGGGAGGGAGCAGTACTTC
.	TRBJ2-7	TRBD1	TRBV11-2	CASSLEGTGDTYEQYF	TGTGCCAGCAGCCTGGAGGGGACAGGTGATACCTACGAGCAGTACTTC
few	TRBJ2-5	.	TRBV3-1	CASSQDGRSKTQYF	TGTGCCAGCAGCCAAGACGGTAGGAGTAAGACCCAGTACTTC
.	TRBJ2-7	TRBD2	TRBV11-2	CASSAHSTSGELEQYF	TGTGCCAGCAGCGCCCACTCGACTAGCGGGGAACTCGAGCAGTACTTC
few	TRBJ1-1	.	TRBV7-6	CASSLAAGRGTEAFF	TGTGCCAGCAGCTTAGCTGCGGGGCGCGGCACTGAAGCTTTCTTT
few	TRBJ2-1	TRBD2	TRBV11-2	CASSSQVASGNEQFF	TGTGCCAGCAGCTCGCAAGTGGCTAGCGGTAATGAGCAGTTCTTC
many	TRBJ2-3	TRBD2	TRBV7-2	CASSSGLAGSDTQYF	TGTGCCAGCAGCTCGGGACTAGCGGGGTCAGATACGCAGTATTTT
many	TRBJ1-2	TRBD1	TRBV30	CAWSVGQVTSNYGYTF	TGTGCCTGGAGTGTGGGACAGGTGACTTCAAACTATGGCTACACCTTC
many	TRBJ2-6	TRBD1	TRBV6-5	CASRSQGRSGANVLTF	TGTGCCAGCAGATCACAGGGGCGCTCTGGGGCCAACGTCCTGACTTTC
many	TRBJ1-4	.	TRBV2	CASSEDRTTNEKLFF	TGTGCCAGCAGTGAAGACCGGACAACTAATGAAAAACTGTTTTTT
.	TRBJ2-5	.	TRBV5-1	CASSFGPQETQYF	TGCGCCAGCAGCTTTGGACCCCAAGAGACCCAGTACTTC
.	TRBJ2-5	TRBD1	TRBV29-1	CSVWDRGADQYF	TGCAGCGTTTGGGACAGGGGGGCAGACCAGTACTTC
many	TRBJ2-7	.	TRBV7-2	CASSSDAGAGEQYF	TGTGCCAGCAGCTCAGACGCGGGGGCGGGGGAGCAGTACTTC
many	TRBJ1-1	TRBD1	TRBV14	CASSQVWKGAGTEAFF	TGTGCCAGCAGCCAAGTTTGGAAGGGGGCGGGCACTGAAGCTTTCTTT
.	TRBJ2-4	TRBD1	TRBV20-1	CSASSRGKNIQYF	TGCAGTGCTAGCAGCAGGGGGAAAAACATTCAGTACTTC
few	TRBJ1-1	TRBD1	TRBV6-5	CASSYGQGAKTEAFF	TGTGCCAGCAGTTACGGGCAGGGGGCGAAGACTGAAGCTTTCTTT
.	TRBJ2-7	TRBD2	TRBV11-2	CASSFWIRGSSGRAQDEQYF	TGTGCCAGCAGCTTCTGGATACGCGGTTCTAGCGGGAGGGCCCAGGACGAGCAGTACTTC
few	TRBJ2-3	TRBD2	TRBV7-2	CASSLGGSPGDTQYF	TGTGCCAGCAGCTTAGGCGGGAGTCCTGGAGATACGCAGTATTTT
.	TRBJ2-5	TRBD1	TRBV24-1	CATSDPRTGRQETQYF	TGTGCCACCAGTGATCCCAGGACAGGGCGCCAAGAGACCCAGTACTTC
many	TRBJ2-3	.	TRBV29-1	CATESTDTQYF	TGCGCTACAGAGAGCACAGATACGCAGTATTTT
many	TRBJ2-3	.	TRBV11-1	CASSNRDGGTDTQYF	TGTGCCAGCAGCAATCGCGACGGAGGCACAGATACGCAGTATTTT
few	TRBJ2-5	TRBD2	TRBV5-8	CVSSSLGLAGTVAQYF	TGTGTCAGCAGCTCGCTCGGACTAGCGGGAACCGTGGCCCAGTACTTC
many	TRBJ2-6	TRBD1	TRBV7-2	CASSSTWGQGSSGANVLTF	TGTGCCAGCAGCTCAACCTGGGGACAGGGGAGCTCTGGGGCCAACGTCCTGACTTTC
.	TRBJ1-4	TRBD1	TRBV12-3/TRBV12-4	CASSVWDRPNEKLFF	TGTGCCAGCAGTGTCTGGGACAGACCAAATGAAAAACTGTTTTTT
few	TRBJ2-1	.	TRBV12-3/TRBV12-4	CASSLRWARGEQFF	TGTGCCAGCAGTTTAAGGTGGGCGAGGGGTGAGCAGTTCTTC
few	TRBJ1-1	.	TRBV29-1	CSVGFTEAFF	TGCAGCGTTGGGTTTACTGAAGCTTTCTTT
few	TRBJ2-1	TRBD2	TRBV29-1	CSGRREGRDEQFF	TGCAGCGGACGCCGGGAGGGCCGGGATGAGCAGTTCTTC
many	TRBJ2-1	.	TRBV11-2	CASSPQGTRGNEQFF	TGTGCCAGCAGCCCACAGGGCACACGGGGTAATGAGCAGTTCTTC
many	TRBJ2-7	TRBD2	TRBV20-1	CSARLAVSYEQYF	TGCAGTGCTAGACTAGCGGTCTCCTACGAGCAGTACTTC
.	TRBJ2-5	.	TRBV25-1	CASRTGYQETQYF	TGTGCCAGTAGAACAGGGTACCAAGAGACCCAGTACTTC
.	TRBJ2-7	.	TRBV11-2	CASSPTAGRVYEQYF	TGTGCCAGCAGCCCGACGGCAGGGAGAGTCTACGAGCAGTACTTC
few	TRBJ2-1	TRBD2	TRBV7-9	CASSLGRGSSYNEQFF	TGTGCCAGCAGCTTAGGGCGGGGGAGCTCCTACAATGAGCAGTTCTTC
.	TRBJ2-3	TRBD2	TRBV7-2	CASSLWTSGTDTQYF	TGTGCCAGCAGCCTTTGGACTAGCGGGACAGATACGCAGTATTTT
many	TRBJ1-3	.	TRBV29-1	CSVGSSGNTIYF	TGCAGCGTGGGGAGCTCTGGAAACACCATATATTTT
.	TRBJ1-3	.	TRBV29-1	CSARSDSGNTIYF	TGCAGCGCCCGGAGTGACTCTGGAAACACCATATATTTT